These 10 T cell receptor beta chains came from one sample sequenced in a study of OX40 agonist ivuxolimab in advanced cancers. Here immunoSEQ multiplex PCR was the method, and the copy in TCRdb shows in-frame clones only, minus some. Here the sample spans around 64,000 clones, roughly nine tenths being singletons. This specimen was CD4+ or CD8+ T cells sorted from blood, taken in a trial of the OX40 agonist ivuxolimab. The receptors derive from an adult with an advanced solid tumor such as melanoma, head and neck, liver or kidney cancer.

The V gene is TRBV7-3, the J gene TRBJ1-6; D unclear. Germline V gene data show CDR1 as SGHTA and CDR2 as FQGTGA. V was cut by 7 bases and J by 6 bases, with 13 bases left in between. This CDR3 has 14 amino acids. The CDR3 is CASTLGVVNSPLHF. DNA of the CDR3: TGTGCCAGCACTCTCGGGGTAGTTAATTCACCCCTCCACTTT.

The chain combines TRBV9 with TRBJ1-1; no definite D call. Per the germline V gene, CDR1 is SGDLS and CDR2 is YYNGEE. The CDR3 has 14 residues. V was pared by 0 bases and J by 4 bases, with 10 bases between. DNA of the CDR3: TGTGCCAGCAGCGTAGGGGGAGGGCCCACTGAAGCTTTCTTT. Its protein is CASSVGGGPTEAFF.

The CDR3: CASSGAVGAAGNTIYF. The CDR3 region has the DNA TGTGCCAGCAGTGGGGCGGTGGGAGCGGCTGGAAACACCATATATTTT. This rearrangement joins TRBV2 to TRBJ1-3; D not certain. CDR3 length equals 16 residues. Germline CDR1 is SNHLY and CDR2 is FYNNEI. V was pared by 4 bases and J by 2 bases, with 15 bases between.

In DNA form, the CDR3 reads TGTGCCAGCAGTATCGGGACAGATCCCGCAGATACGCAGTATTTT. Translation gives CASSIGTDPADTQYF. The chain recombines TRBV6-4 with TRBJ2-3; 7 nucleotides agree with TRBD1. Germline-derived CDR1 and CDR2 are MRHNA and SNTAGT. The J segment lost 4 bases and the V segment lost 5 bases, leaving 9 bases of the junction unmatched. This CDR3 region has 15 residues.

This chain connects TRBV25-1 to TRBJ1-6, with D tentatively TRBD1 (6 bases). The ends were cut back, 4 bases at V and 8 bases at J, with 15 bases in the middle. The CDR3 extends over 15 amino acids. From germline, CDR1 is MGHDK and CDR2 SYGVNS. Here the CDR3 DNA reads TGTGCCAGCAGTGGATACAGGGAGGAAGATTCACCCCTCCACTTT. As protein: CASSGYREEDSPLHF.

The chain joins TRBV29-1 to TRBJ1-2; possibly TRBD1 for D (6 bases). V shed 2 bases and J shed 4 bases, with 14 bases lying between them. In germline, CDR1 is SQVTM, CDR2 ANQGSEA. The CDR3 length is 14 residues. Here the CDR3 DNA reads TGCAGCGTTGAAAGTACAGGGAGGGGCTATGGCTACACCTTC. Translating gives CSVESTGRGYGYTF.

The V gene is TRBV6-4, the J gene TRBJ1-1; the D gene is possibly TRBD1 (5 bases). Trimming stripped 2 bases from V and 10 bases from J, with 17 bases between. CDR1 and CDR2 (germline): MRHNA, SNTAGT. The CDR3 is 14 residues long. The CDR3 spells CASSDGVPGAIAFF. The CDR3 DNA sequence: TGTGCCAGCAGTGACGGGGTGCCTGGGGCGATAGCTTTCTTT.

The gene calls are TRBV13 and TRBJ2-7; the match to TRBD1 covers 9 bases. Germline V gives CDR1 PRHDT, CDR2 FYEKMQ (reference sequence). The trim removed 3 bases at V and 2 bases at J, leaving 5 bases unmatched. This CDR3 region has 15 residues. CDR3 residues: CASSFGTGLTYEQYF. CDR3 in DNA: TGTGCCAGCAGCTTCGGGACAGGGTTGACCTACGAGCAGTACTTC.

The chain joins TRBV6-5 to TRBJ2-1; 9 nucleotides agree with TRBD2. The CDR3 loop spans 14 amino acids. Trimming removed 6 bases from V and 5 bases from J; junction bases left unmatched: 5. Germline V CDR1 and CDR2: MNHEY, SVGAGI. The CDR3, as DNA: TGTGCCAGCAGAAGCGGGGGGACTAACAATGAGCAGTTCTTC. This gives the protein CASRSGGTNNEQFF.

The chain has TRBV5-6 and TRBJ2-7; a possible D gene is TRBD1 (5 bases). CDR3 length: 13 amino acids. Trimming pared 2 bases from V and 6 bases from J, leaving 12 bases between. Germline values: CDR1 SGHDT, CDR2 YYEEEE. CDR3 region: CASSLVQASEQYF. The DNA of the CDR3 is TGTGCCAGCAGCTTAGTACAGGCGTCCGAGCAGTACTTC.